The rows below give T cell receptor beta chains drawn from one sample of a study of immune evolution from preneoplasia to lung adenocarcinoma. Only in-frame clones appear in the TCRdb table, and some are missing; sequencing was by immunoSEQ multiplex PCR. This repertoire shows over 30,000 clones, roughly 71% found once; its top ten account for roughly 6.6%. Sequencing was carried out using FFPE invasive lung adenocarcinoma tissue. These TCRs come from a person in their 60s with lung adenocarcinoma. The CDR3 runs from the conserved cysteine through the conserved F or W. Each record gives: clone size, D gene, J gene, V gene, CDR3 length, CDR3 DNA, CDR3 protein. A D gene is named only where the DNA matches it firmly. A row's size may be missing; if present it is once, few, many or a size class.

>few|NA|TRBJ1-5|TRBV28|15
TGTGCCAGCAGTCCCCAGGGTGGGGGGGATCAGCCCCAGCATTTT
CASSPQGGGDQPQHF
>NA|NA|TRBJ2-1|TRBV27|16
TGTGCCAGCAGTTCCGGACGCTCCCTCTCCTACAATGAGCAGTTCTTC
CASSSGRSLSYNEQFF
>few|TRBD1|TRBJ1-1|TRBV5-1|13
TGCGCCAGCAGCTCGACAGGGCCCACTGAAGCTTTCTTT
CASSSTGPTEAFF
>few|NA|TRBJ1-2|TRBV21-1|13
TGTGCCAGCAGCATACATAGGAGGAGCGGCTACACCTTC
CASSIHRRSGYTF
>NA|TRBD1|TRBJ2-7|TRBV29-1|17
TGCAGCGTTGAAGACGGGCTTGGGACAGGGCCCGACTACGAGCAGTACTTC
CSVEDGLGTGPDYEQYF
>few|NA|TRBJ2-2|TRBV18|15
TGTGCCAGCTCATCGACAGACGGAAACACCGGGGAGCTGTTTTTT
CASSSTDGNTGELFF
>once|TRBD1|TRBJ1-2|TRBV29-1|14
TGCAGCGCGGGACAGGGGGCTACAGGGTATGGCTACACCTTC
CSAGQGATGYGYTF
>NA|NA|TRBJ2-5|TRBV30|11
TGTGCCTGGAGTGTCCGAGAGACCCAGTACTTC
CAWSVRETQYF
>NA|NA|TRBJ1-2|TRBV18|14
TGTGCCAGCTCACCCGGACCGCCCGCGGGTGTCTACACCTTC
CASSPGPPAGVYTF
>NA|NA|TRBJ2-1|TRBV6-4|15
TGTGCCAGTGCGACGGATAGCGGATCCTACAATGAGCAGTTCTTC
CASATDSGSYNEQFF
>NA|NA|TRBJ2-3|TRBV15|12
TGTGCCACCAGCCCCGACACAGATACGCAGTATTTT
CATSPDTDTQYF
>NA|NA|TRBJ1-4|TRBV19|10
TGTGCCGGTGGAGAGAAAAAACTGTTTTTT
CAGGEKKLFF
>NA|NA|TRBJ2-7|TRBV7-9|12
TGTGCCAGCACCCAGCGGGCCTACGAGCAGTACTTC
CASTQRAYEQYF
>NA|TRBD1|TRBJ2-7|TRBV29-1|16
TGCAGCGTTGAAGATCCCGACAGGGGAAAACTCTACGAGCAGTACTTC
CSVEDPDRGKLYEQYF
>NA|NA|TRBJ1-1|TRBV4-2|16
TGTGCCAGCAGCCTTGGAGGGCGGGGCTCGAACACTGAAGCTTTCTTT
CASSLGGRGSNTEAFF
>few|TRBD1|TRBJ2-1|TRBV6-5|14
TGTGCCAGCAAGGGGGACAGGGGGCTGTATGAGCAGTTCTTC
CASKGDRGLYEQFF
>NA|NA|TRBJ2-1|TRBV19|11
TGTGCCAGTAGTATCTATCCAAAGGTGTTCTTC
CASSIYPKVFF
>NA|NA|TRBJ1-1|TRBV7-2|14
TGTGCCAGCAGCTCGTACAGGGAGAACACTGAAGCTTTCTTT
CASSSYRENTEAFF
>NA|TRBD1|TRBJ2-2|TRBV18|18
TGTGCCAGCTCACCCCTGGCCCGGACAGGGCGAACACCCGGGGAGCTGTTTTTT
CASSPLARTGRTPGELFF
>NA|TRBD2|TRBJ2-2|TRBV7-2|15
TGTGCCAGCAGCCCTCGGACTAGCAACACCGGGGAGCTGTTTTTT
CASSPRTSNTGELFF
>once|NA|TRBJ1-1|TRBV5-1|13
TGCGCCAGCAGCTTGGAGGTGAACACTGAAGCTTTCTTT
CASSLEVNTEAFF
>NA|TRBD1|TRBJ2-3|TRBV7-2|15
TGTGCCAGCAGCAGCCGACAGGGGGCCACAGATACGCAGTATTTT
CASSSRQGATDTQYF
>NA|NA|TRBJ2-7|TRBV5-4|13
TGTGCCAGCAGATCAGGGAGAGGGTACGAGCAGTACTTC
CASRSGRGYEQYF
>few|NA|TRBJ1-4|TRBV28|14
TGTGCCAGCACTGCCGCCCGGACCGGTGAAAAACTGTTTTTT
CASTAARTGEKLFF
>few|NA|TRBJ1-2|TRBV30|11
TGTGCCTGGGAAGCAGGGGTGGGCTACACCTTC
CAWEAGVGYTF
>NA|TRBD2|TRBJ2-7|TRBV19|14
TGTGCCAGTAGTATTAGTCTAGCGGCCACCGAGCAGTACTTC
CASSISLAATEQYF
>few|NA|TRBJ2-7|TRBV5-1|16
TGCGCCAGCAGCTTGGTTTCAGCGGATAGCTCCTACGAGCAGTACTTC
CASSLVSADSSYEQYF
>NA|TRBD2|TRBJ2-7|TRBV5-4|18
TGTGCCAGCAGCTTTTTTTCGGGACTAGCGGTGCGCTCCTACGAGCAGTACTTC
CASSFFSGLAVRSYEQYF
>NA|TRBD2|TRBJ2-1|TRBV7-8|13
TGTGCCAGCAGCCCAGCTGCGGGAGATGAGCAGTTCTTC
CASSPAAGDEQFF
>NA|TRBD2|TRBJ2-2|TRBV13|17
TGTGCCAGCAGCTTAGGGCTAGCGGGAGCCCTCACCGGGGAGCTGTTTTTT
CASSLGLAGALTGELFF
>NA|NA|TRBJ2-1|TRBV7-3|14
TGTGCCAGCAGCTTGCTAGGGGACCTAAGTGAGCAGTTCTTC
CASSLLGDLSEQFF
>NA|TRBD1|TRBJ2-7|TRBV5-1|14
TGCGCCAGCAGCTTGGTGGGACAGATGTACGAGCAGTACTTC
CASSLVGQMYEQYF
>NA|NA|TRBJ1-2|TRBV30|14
TGTGCCTGGAGTGTACGGGAGGGAACCTATGGCTACACCTTC
CAWSVREGTYGYTF
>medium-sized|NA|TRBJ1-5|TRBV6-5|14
TGTGCCAGCAGTCCTGACTCCCCCAATCAGCCCCAGCATTTT
CASSPDSPNQPQHF
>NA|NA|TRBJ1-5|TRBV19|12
TGTGCCAGTAACCACTACAATCAGCCCCAGCATTTT
CASNHYNQPQHF
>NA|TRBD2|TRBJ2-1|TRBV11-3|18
TGTGCCAGCAGCCCCAGAACCGGGACTAGCGGGAGAGACAATGAGCAGTTCTTC
CASSPRTGTSGRDNEQFF
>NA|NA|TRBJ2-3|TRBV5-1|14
TGCGCCAGCGGAGAACAGGGGGGGACAGATACGCAGTATTTT
CASGEQGGTDTQYF
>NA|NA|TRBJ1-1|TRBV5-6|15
TGTGCCAGCAGCCCGATATGGGGGGCAGGCGCTGAAGCTTTCTTT
CASSPIWGAGAEAFF